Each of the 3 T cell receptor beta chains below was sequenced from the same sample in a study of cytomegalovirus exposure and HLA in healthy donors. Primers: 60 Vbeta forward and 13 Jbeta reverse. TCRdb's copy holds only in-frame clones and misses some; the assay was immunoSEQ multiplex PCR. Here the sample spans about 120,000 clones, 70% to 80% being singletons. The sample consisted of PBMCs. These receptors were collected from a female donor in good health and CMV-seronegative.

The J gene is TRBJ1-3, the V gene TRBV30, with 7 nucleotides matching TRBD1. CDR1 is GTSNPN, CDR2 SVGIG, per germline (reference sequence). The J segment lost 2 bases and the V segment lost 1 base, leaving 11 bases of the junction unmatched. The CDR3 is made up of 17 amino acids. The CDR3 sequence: CAWSALLFQGAGNTIYF. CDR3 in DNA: TGTGCCTGGAGTGCACTACTCTTCCAGGGGGCTGGAAACACCATATATTTT.

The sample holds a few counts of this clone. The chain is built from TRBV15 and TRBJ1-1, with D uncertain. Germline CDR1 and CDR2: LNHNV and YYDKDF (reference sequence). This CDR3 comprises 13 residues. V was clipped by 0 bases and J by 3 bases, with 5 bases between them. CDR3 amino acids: CATSRDPDTEAFF. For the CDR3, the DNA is TGTGCCACCAGCAGAGATCCGGACACTGAAGCTTTCTTT. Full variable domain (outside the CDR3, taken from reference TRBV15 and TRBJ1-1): DAMVIQNPRYQVTQFGKPVTLSCSQTLNHNVMYWYQQKSSQAPKLLFHYYDKDFNNEADTPDNFQSRRPNTSFCFLDIRSPGLGDTAMYLCATSRDPDTEAFFGQGTRLTVV.

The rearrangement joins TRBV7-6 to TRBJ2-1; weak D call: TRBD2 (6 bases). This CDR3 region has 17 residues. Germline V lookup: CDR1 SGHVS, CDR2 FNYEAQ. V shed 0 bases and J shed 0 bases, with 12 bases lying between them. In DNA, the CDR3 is TGTGCCAGCAGCTTAGCACCCGGGGGTAGCTCCTACAATGAGCAGTTCTTC. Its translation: CASSLAPGGSSYNEQFF.